These 19 T cell receptor beta chains share one sample of origin, sequenced in a study of long-term antiretroviral therapy in people with HIV. Researchers ran immunoSEQ v3.0 at survey level. TCRdb keeps only in-frame clones here, not all; method: immunoSEQ multiplex PCR. Among over 15,000 clones, more than 60% were seen once, and the ten largest hold 15%. The starting material was unsorted PBMCs, obtained approximately 2.1 years before starting antiretroviral therapy. The receptor source for this set is a man aged 25 to 40 with HIV.

CDR3 amino acids: CASSRDRANTEAFF. CDR3 DNA sequence: TGTGCCAGTAGTAGGGACAGGGCGAACACTGAAGCTTTCTTT. This chain connects TRBV19 to TRBJ1-1; 9 nucleotides line up with TRBD1. Germline V gene data show CDR1 as LNHDA and CDR2 as SQIVND (reference sequence). Trimming took 4 bases from V and 1 from J; bases not matched to a gene: 1. The CDR3 loop spans 14 amino acids.

The rearrangement joins TRBV5-1 to TRBJ2-3; TRBD2 matches 7 bases. Germline CDR1 is SGHRS and CDR2 is YFSETQ. CDR3 length: 17 residues. J lost 0 bases, V lost 1 base, and 8 bases had no gene match. The CDR3 DNA follows: TGCGCCAGCAGCTTGATACTAGCGTTTACTAGCACAGATACGCAGTATTTT. Amino acids: CASSLILAFTSTDTQYF. Looking up the rest from reference TRBV5-1 and TRBJ2-3 gives the full variable domain: KAGVTQTPRYLIKTRGQQVTLSCSPISGHRSVSWYQQTPGQGLQFLFEYFSETQRNKGNFPGRFSGRQFSNSRSEMNVSTLELGDSALYLCASSLILAFTSTDTQYFGPGTRLTVL.

The chain recombines TRBV5-1 with TRBJ1-5; no clear D. Trimming cost V 0 bases and J 4 bases, with 11 bases left between them. Germline V lookup: CDR1 SGHRS, CDR2 YFSETQ. This CDR3 spans 15 amino acids. For the CDR3, the DNA is TGCGCCAGCAGCTTGGAGGGATTACGGAATCAGCCCCAGCATTTT. Translation: CASSLEGLRNQPQHF. The entire variable domain, with the rest obtained from reference TRBV5-1 and TRBJ1-5, is as follows: KAGVTQTPRYLIKTRGQQVTLSCSPISGHRSVSWYQQTPGQGLQFLFEYFSETQRNKGNFPGRFSGRQFSNSRSEMNVSTLELGDSALYLCASSLEGLRNQPQHFGDGTRLSIL.

The V and J genes are TRBV6-6 and TRBJ1-4; no clear D. V lost 6 bases, J lost 5 bases, and 13 bases lay in between. In germline, CDR1 is MNHNY, CDR2 SVGAGI (reference sequence). The CDR3 loop spans 14 amino acids. The CDR3 region has the DNA TGTGCCAGCAGGTTAACGGGAGAAAATGAAAAACTGTTTTTT. The encoded protein is CASRLTGENEKLFF.

This chain connects TRBV5-4 to TRBJ1-2; the D is unclear. Germline loops: CDR1 SGHNT, CDR2 YYREEE (reference sequence). CDR3 size: 15 residues. V was pared by 0 bases and J by 1 base, with 10 bases between. The CDR3 nucleotides are TGTGCCAGCAGCTTGGTGGGTGTTCTTAACTATGGCTACACCTTC. This gives the protein CASSLVGVLNYGYTF.

This chain joins TRBV14 and TRBJ2-5; no firm D call. In germline, CDR1 is SGHDN, CDR2 FVKESK. The CDR3 runs 15 residues. With 4 bases removed from V and 3 bases from J, the gap between germline ends came to 15 bases. CDR3 protein: CASSPMSRREETQYF. CDR3 nucleotide sequence: TGTGCCAGCAGCCCCATGTCCCGACGAGAAGAGACCCAGTACTTC.

V gene TRBV28 combines with J gene TRBJ1-2; 8 nucleotides match TRBD1. J lost 5 bases, V lost 8 bases, and 13 bases had no gene match. Germline values: CDR1 MDHEN, CDR2 SYDVKM. The CDR3 loop spans 15 amino acids. The CDR3 nucleotides are TGTGCCAGCGGACCTACAGGCTGGACAGGGTATGGCTACACCTTC. Protein sequence: CASGPTGWTGYGYTF.

The rearrangement joins TRBV11-3 to TRBJ2-2; D is perhaps TRBD1 (6 bases). The CDR3 spans 14 residues. Germline CDR1 reads SGHNT; CDR2 reads YENEEA. Between the trimmed V and J ends, which lost 8 bases and 2 bases, there was a span of 12 bases. In nucleotides, the CDR3 is TGTGCCAGCCAAGGACAGACTAACACCGGGGAGCTGTTTTTT. Protein: CASQGQTNTGELFF. The variable domain in full, with the rest retrieved from reference TRBV11-3 and TRBJ2-2, is EAGVVQSPRYKIIEKKQPVAFWCNPISGHNTLYWYLQNLGQGPELLIRYENEEAVDDSQLPKDRFSAERLKGVDSTLKIQPAELGDSAVYLCASQGQTNTGELFFGEGSRLTVL.

This chain connects TRBV27 to TRBJ1-2; D perhaps matches TRBD1 (5 bases). Trimming took 0 bases from V and 4 from J, leaving 18 bases between them. Germline V lookup: CDR1 MNHEY, CDR2 SMNVEV (reference sequence). The CDR3 length is 17 residues. The CDR3 DNA follows: TGTGCCAGCAGTTTATCTGGGACCGAGCCATATCTCTATGGCTACACCTTC. It yields the protein CASSLSGTEPYLYGYTF.

The CDR3 is CASSVASEVRNTEAFF. CDR3 sequence (DNA): TGTGCCAGCAGCGTAGCAAGTGAGGTGAGGAACACTGAAGCTTTCTTT. J is TRBJ1-1 and V is TRBV9; D gene uncertain. Between the trimmed V and J ends, which lost 0 bases and 1 base, there was a span of 13 bases. The CDR3 loop spans 16 amino acids. CDR1 and CDR2 from the germline V gene are SGDLS and YYNGEE. The variable domain in full, with the rest retrieved from reference TRBV9 and TRBJ1-1, is DSGVTQTPKHLITATGQRVTLRCSPRSGDLSVYWYQQSLDQGLQFLIQYYNGEERAKGNILERFSAQQFPDLHSELNLSSLELGDSALYFCASSVASEVRNTEAFFGQGTRLTVV.

The chain combines TRBV6-1 with TRBJ2-5; 7 bases match TRBD2. Germline CDR1 reads MNHNS; CDR2 reads SASEGT. V was clipped by 10 bases and J by 0 bases; unmatched bases: 5. There are 13 residues in the CDR3. The CDR3 DNA sequence: TGTGCCACCCCCGGGGGGTACCAAGAGACCCAGTACTTC. Its protein is CATPGGYQETQYF.

This clone was seen more than once but under ten times. The chain is built from TRBV25-1 and TRBJ1-2; D not resolved. Germline CDR1 MGHDK, CDR2 SYGVNS. V was clipped by 2 bases and J by 4 bases, with 8 bases between them. This CDR3 comprises 13 residues. CDR3 nucleotide sequence: TGTGCCAGCAGTGAAGGGGTGCCCTATGGCTACACCTTC. Translated, it gives CASSEGVPYGYTF.

The rearrangement uses TRBV5-4 and TRBJ2-7; 10 nucleotides align to TRBD1. CDR1 and CDR2 (germline): SGHNT, YYREEE (reference sequence). The V segment lost 0 bases and the J segment 5 bases; nucleotides outside the gene matches: 14. The CDR3 loop spans 18 amino acids. The CDR3 region has the DNA TGTGCCAGCAGCTTGGCCCCGGGACAGGGGTGGCCGGGCGACGAGCAGTACTTC. This gives the protein CASSLAPGQGWPGDEQYF.

The rearrangement uses TRBV7-9 and TRBJ2-3; 9 bases are shared with TRBD2. The CDR3 is 16 residues long. V trimming: 11 bases; J trimming: 0 bases; junction bases outside the gene matches: 12. CDR1 and CDR2 (germline): SEHNR, FQNEAQ (reference sequence). The CDR3 nucleotides read TGTGCCTCGAAGGCTAGCGGGGCCCCTAGCACAGATACGCAGTATTTT. It encodes CASKASGAPSTDTQYF.

This clone has just a few counts. The CDR3 protein is CASSEQGYGYTF. The CDR3 region has the DNA TGTGCCAGCAGTGAACAGGGGTATGGCTACACCTTC. The gene calls are TRBV2 and TRBJ1-2; D is perhaps TRBD1 (6 bases). This CDR3 has 12 amino acids. CDR1 is SNHLY and CDR2 is FYNNEI in the germline V gene. The V gene lost 2 bases and the J gene lost 5 bases, with 6 bases spanning the gap.

This rearrangement joins TRBV21-1 to TRBJ2-1. TRBV21-1 is labeled a pseudogene. CDR3 length: 15 residues. Here the CDR3 reads CASSKGGRRSGEQFF. DNA for the CDR3: TGTGCCAGCAGCAAAGGGGGCAGGAGGTCTGGCGAGCAGTTCTTC.

The chain uses TRBV30 and TRBJ2-7; TRBD2 might be the D (6 bases). V shed 6 bases and J shed 0 bases, with 15 bases lying between them. Germline V gene sequence: CDR1 GTSNPN, CDR2 SVGIG (reference sequence). This CDR3 has 14 residues. CDR3 sequence: CACDSPGLSYEQYF. The DNA of the CDR3 is TGTGCCTGCGATTCGCCGGGACTCTCCTACGAGCAGTACTTC. Full variable domain (remainder filled in from reference TRBV30 and TRBJ2-7): SQTIHQWPATLVQPVGSPLSLECTVEGTSNPNLYWYRQAAGRGLQLLFYSVGIGQISSEVPQNLSASRPQDRQFILSSKKLLLSDSGFYLCACDSPGLSYEQYFGPGTRLTVT.

The rearrangement links TRBV2 to TRBJ1-2; 8 bases match TRBD1. J gave up 4 bases and V 1 base, and 11 bases lay outside the gene matches. Germline V gene data show CDR1 as SNHLY and CDR2 as FYNNEI. The CDR3 has 17 residues. The CDR3 bases are TGTGCCAGCAGTGAAGGTCTTGTTAGGACAGGGACCTATGGCTACACCTTC. Its protein is CASSEGLVRTGTYGYTF.

This clone was detected once. The V and J genes are TRBV19 and TRBJ2-4; D tentatively fits TRBD1 or TRBD2 (5 bases each). Germline V CDR1 and CDR2: LNHDA, SQIVND (reference sequence). Deletions cut 3 bases from V and 8 bases from J, with 20 bases between. This CDR3 is built from 16 residues. This CDR3 reads CASSIGVRGTGDIQYF. The DNA of the CDR3 is TGTGCCAGTAGTATTGGGGTGAGGGGAACCGGGGACATTCAGTACTTC.